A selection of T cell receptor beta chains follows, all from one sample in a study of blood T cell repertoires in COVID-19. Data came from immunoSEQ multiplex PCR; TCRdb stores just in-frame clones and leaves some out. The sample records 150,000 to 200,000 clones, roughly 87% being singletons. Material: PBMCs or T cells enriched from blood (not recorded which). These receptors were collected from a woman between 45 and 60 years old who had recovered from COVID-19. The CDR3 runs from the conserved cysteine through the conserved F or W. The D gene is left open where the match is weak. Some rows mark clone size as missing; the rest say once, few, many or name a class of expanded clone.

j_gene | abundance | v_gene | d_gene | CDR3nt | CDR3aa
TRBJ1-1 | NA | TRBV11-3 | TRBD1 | TGTGCCAGCAGCTCCGTGTATACCGGGACAGTGAACACTGAAGCTTTCTTT | CASSSVYTGTVNTEAFF
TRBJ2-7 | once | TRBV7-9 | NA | TGTGCCAGCAGCTTTGAAACAGGGTACGAGCAGTACTTC | CASSFETGYEQYF
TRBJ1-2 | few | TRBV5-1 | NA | TGCGCCAGCAGCTTCGGGCAGGGGAACTATGGCTACACCTTC | CASSFGQGNYGYTF
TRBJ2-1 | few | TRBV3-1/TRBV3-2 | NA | TGTGCCAGCAGCCTCCGCGCGTCCTACAATGAGCAGTTCTTC | CASSLRASYNEQFF
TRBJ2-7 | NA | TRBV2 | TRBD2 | TGTGCCAGCAGCCCGTGGGGCGGGAGCTACGAGCAGTACTTC | CASSPWGGSYEQYF
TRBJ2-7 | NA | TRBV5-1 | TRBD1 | TGCGCCAGCAGCTTGGTTGGGACAGGGGTCTTGGAGCAGTACTTC | CASSLVGTGVLEQYF
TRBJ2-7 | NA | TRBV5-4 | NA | TGTGCCAGCAGCACCCGAACTAGCAGCTCCTACGAGCAGTACTTC | CASSTRTSSSYEQYF
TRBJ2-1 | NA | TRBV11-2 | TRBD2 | TGTGCCGGGAGCCGTGGGCCTAGCGGTTCCTACAATGAGCAGTTCTTC | CAGSRGPSGSYNEQFF
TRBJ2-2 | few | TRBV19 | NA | TGTGCCAGCGGGAGTTTCCGGGGCTGGAACACCGGGGAGCTGTTTTTT | CASGSFRGWNTGELFF
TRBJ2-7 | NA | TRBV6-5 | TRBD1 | TGTGCCAGTTCCGGGACAGGATCTATCGAGCAGTACTTC | CASSGTGSIEQYF
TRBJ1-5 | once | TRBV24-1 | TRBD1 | TGTGCCACATCCTCAGGGGGCAGCAATCAGCCCCAGCATTTT | CATSSGGSNQPQHF
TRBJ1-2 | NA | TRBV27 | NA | TGTGCCAGCAGTTTATCCCGGTCGGGGTCTGGCTATGGCTACACCTTC | CASSLSRSGSGYGYTF
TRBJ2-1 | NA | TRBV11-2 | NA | TGTGCCAGCAGCTTAGACCGGAATGAGCAGTTCTTC | CASSLDRNEQFF
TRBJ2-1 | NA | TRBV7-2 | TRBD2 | TGTGCCAGCAGCTCCGGACTAGCGGGAAGGGTGGATGAGCAGTTCTTC | CASSSGLAGRVDEQFF
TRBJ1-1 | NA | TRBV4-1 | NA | TGCGCCAGCAGCCAAGGGCAGGGGAACACTGAAGCTTTCTTT | CASSQGQGNTEAFF
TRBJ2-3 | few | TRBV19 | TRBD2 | TGTGCCAGTAGGTCCGGGACTATACACACAGATACGCAGTATTTT | CASRSGTIHTDTQYF
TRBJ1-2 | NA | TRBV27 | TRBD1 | TGTGCCAGCAGTGCCGGGACAGGAAGGGGCTACACCTTC | CASSAGTGRGYTF
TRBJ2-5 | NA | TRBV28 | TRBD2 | TGTGCCAGCAGTACCATCGCTAGCGGGAGGGCCGAGACCCAGTACTTC | CASSTIASGRAETQYF
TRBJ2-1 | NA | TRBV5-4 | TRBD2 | TGTGCCAGCAGCCGGCTACTAGCGGGAGCGGGCGATGAGCAGTTCTTC | CASSRLLAGAGDEQFF
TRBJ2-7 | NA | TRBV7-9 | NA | TGTGCCAGCAGCTTCGGGGAACAGTACGAGCAGTACTTC | CASSFGEQYEQYF
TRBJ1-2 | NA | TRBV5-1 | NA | TGCGCCAGCAGCTTGGACACAGGGTATGGCTACACCTTC | CASSLDTGYGYTF
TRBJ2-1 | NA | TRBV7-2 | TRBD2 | TGTGCCAGCAGCTCCCGCGAGCGGGGCAATGAGCAGTTCTTC | CASSSRERGNEQFF
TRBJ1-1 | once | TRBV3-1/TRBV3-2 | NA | TGTGCCAGCAGCCAAGATTTAGGCGGTGCCCGTGAAGCTTTCTTT | CASSQDLGGAREAFF
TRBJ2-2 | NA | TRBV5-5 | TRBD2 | TGTGCCAGCAGCTTGAAGCTAGCGGGCACCGGGGAGCTGTTTTTT | CASSLKLAGTGELFF
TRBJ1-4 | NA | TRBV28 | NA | TGTGCCAGCAGTCCCGGGACAACAACTAATGAAAAACTGTTTTTT | CASSPGTTTNEKLFF
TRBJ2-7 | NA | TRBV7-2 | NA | TGTGCCAGCAGCCCCAGCGGGACAGGTCTTGAGCAGTACTTC | CASSPSGTGLEQYF
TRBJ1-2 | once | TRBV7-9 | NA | TGTGCCAGCAGCTTCCCTAACGGGTTTGGCTACACCTTC | CASSFPNGFGYTF
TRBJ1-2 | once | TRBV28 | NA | TGTGCCAGCGCTGAGGCCGGCATACAAGACTATGGCTACACCTTC | CASAEAGIQDYGYTF
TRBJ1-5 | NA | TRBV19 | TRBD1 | TGTGCCACAGGGACAGGGGCGAATTTTCAGCCCCAGCATTTT | CATGTGANFQPQHF
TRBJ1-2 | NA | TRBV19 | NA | TGTGCCAGTACTGCGGGTAACAGGGCCTTTGGCTACACCTTC | CASTAGNRAFGYTF
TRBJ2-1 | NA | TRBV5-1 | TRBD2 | TGCGCCAGCAGCTCAACGGGAGGGCTATGGGAGCAGTTCTTC | CASSSTGGLWEQFF
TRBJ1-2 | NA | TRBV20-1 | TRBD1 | TGCAGTGCTCGGGGACAGAAGTACACCTTC | CSARGQKYTF
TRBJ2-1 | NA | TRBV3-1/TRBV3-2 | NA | TGTGCCAGCAGCCCCAGCTCGGGCTACAATGAGCAGTTCTTC | CASSPSSGYNEQFF
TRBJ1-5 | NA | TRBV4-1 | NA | TGCGCCAGCAGCCAAGATCCACATACGGGGTGGAGCGGTCAGCCCCAGCATTTT | CASSQDPHTGWSGQPQHF
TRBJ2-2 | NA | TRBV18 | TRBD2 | TGTGCCAGCTCATCTGGGACTAGCGGAACCGGGGAGCTGTTTTTT | CASSSGTSGTGELFF
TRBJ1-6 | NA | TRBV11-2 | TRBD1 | TGTGCCAGCAGGTACAGGGGAGTTTCACCCCTCCACTTT | CASRYRGVSPLHF
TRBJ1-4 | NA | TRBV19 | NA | TGTGCTACTCAACTAGACGGTAATGAAAAACTGTTTTTT | CATQLDGNEKLFF
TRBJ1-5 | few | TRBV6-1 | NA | TGTGCCAGCAGTGAGACTTGGCAAAATCAGCCCCAGCATTTT | CASSETWQNQPQHF
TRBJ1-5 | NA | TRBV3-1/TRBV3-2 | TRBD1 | TGTGCCAGCAGCCCTTCGGGTGTTACAGGGGGCGATCAGCCCCAGCATTTT | CASSPSGVTGGDQPQHF
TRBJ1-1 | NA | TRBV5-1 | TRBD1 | TGCGCCAGCAGCATTCGGACAGGGGTGAACACTGAAGCTTTCTTT | CASSIRTGVNTEAFF
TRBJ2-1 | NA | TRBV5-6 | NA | TGTGCCAGCAGCTCGACATACAATGAGCAGTTCTTC | CASSSTYNEQFF
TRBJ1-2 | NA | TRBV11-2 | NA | TGTGCCAGCAGTCATGAGTCCTATGGCTACACCTTC | CASSHESYGYTF
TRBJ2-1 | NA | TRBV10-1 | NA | TGCGCCAGCAGTGGAACGGAGGCGGGTGAGCAGTTCTTC | CASSGTEAGEQFF
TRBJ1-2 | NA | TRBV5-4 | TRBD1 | TGTGCCAGCAGTACAGGGGCGGTCAACTATGGCTACACCTTC | CASSTGAVNYGYTF
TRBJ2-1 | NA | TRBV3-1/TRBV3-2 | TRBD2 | TGTGCCAGCAGCTCTCTCAGGACTAGCGGGACCCTTTCCTACAATGAGCAGTTCTTC | CASSSLRTSGTLSYNEQFF
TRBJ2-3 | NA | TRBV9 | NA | TGTGCCAGCTCCGAGGCCCAGCCAAGCACAGATACGCAGTATTTT | CASSEAQPSTDTQYF
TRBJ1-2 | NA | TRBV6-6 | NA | TGTGCCACCACGAGGGTGGGAGGCTACACCTTC | CATTRVGGYTF
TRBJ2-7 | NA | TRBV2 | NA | TGTGCCAGTCGAAGCTCCCCGAGCTCCTACGAGCAGTACTTC | CASRSSPSSYEQYF
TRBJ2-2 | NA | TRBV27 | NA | TGTGCCAGCAGTTTGGCTAGCGGGGAGCTGTTTTTT | CASSLASGELFF
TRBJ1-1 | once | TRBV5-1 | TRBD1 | TGCGCCAGCAGCCTCACAGCCGGGACAGGAAGCCGCATGAACACTGAAGCTTTCTTT | CASSLTAGTGSRMNTEAFF
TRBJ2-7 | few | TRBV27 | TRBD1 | TGTGCCAGCAGCAGACGACAGGGGCAAGGGTACGAGCAGTACTTC | CASSRRQGQGYEQYF
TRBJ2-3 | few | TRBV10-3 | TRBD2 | TGTGCCATCAGTTCTGGGACTAGCGGACCTAGCACAGATACGCAGTATTTT | CAISSGTSGPSTDTQYF
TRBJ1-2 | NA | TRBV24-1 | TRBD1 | TGTGCCACCAGTGACGGGACAGAAATAAGCTATGGCTACACCTTC | CATSDGTEISYGYTF